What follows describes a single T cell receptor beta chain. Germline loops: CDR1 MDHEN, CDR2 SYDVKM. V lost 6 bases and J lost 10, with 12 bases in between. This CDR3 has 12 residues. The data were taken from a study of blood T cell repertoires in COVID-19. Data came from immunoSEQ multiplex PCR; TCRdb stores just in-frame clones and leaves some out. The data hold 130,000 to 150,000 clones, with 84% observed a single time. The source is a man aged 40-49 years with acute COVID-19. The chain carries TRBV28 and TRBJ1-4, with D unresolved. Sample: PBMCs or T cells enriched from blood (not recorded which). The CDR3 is CASRPMVGKLFF. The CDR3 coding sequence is TGTGCCAGCAGGCCAATGGTCGGAAAACTGTTTTTT. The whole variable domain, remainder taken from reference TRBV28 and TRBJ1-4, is DVKVTQSSRYLVKRTGEKVFLECVQDMDHENMFWYRQDPGLGLRLIYFSYDVKMKEKGDIPEGYSVSREKKERFSLILESASTNQTSMYLCASRPMVGKLFFGSGTQLSVL.